This T cell receptor (beta chain) was profiled in a study of blood T cell repertoires in COVID-19. Data came from immunoSEQ multiplex PCR; TCRdb stores just in-frame clones and leaves some out. The table has 150,000 to 200,000 clones, 65% to 90% seen once; the top ten hold about 1.5%. With 1 base clipped from V and 5 bases from J, the junction kept 4 bases outside the gene matches. The CDR3 is made up of 15 amino acids. CDR1 and CDR2 from the germline V gene are SGHTA and FQGNSA. Source material: peripheral blood. The sequence came from a human donor in a cohort sampled during active COVID-19. V gene TRBV7-2 combines with J gene TRBJ2-1, with 8 bases fitting TRBD2. Written as DNA, the CDR3 is TGTGCCAGCAGCTTAGTGTGGGGACTAGACAATGAGCAGTTCTTC. Translating it yields CASSLVWGLDNEQFF.